The entry that follows covers one TCR beta chain sequence. The antigen remains undetermined. The CDR3 is 17 residues long. Germline V gene lookup returns CDR1 WNHNN and CDR2 SYGVQD (reference sequence). The V gene end was trimmed by 3 bases and the J gene end by 4 bases; junction bases not matched to a gene: 11. These data come from a study of vaccination and CD4 T cells after COVID-19. In the study overall: Convalescent patients had positive nasal swab PCR results for SARS-CoV-2. Disease was mild in some 10 and severe in one. Study results and caveats: Spike mono-reactive clones accounted for 304 of the 307 vaccine-specific clones found in convalescent patients. Median SARS-CoV-2-reactive clonotype numbers went from approximately 23 to 38; this increase was not significant.

With the Oncomine TCR Beta short-read assay, DNA from cultured CD4+ T cells was sequenced. TCRdb used MiXCR to reprocess the PCR reads, holding one entry per CDR3 protein. The sample shows approximately 16,000 distinct CDR3 sequences, around three fifths of them seen only once. The treatment: roughly 11-day PBMC culture with coronavirus spike peptide pools or control peptides (ViraFEST assay). With peptide pools, ViraFEST first expanded antigen-specific T cells and afterwards sequenced their TCRs. The rearrangement links TRBV10-1 to TRBJ2-2; 7 bases align to TRBD1. The TCR comes from a human donor who had recovered from COVID-19. Input material: CD4+ T cells from blood, cultured in vitro. The CDR3: CASSDWRPGGSTGELFF. The CDR3, as DNA: TGCGCCAGCAGTGACTGGAGGCCAGGGGGTAGCACCGGGGAGCTGTTTTTT.